The 8 T cell receptor beta chains below all came from one sample that was sequenced in a study of shared clonotypes between healthy human individuals (TCRdb year 2020). Receptors were amplified or captured by the immunoSEQ multiplex PCR assay. TCRdb retrieved this table from immuneACCESS and kept in-frame rearrangements only. Not all clones are present; in checked studies, unresolved V genes account for under half, and no reason is known for the remainder. The sample table shows about 1.1 million clones, and approximately 77% are seen once. The ten most abundant clones make up roughly 0.83% of the sample. Sequencing used memory CD4+ T cells from PBMCs. Explained via the paper, the cell subset or site label denotes: CD45RA-negative fraction. The receptors stem from a man younger than 35 in good health. Some clones in this sample may be carry-over from other donors' samples.

The chain uses TRBV29-1 and TRBJ2-5; D is possibly TRBD1 or TRBD2 (5 bases each). The CDR3 has 12 residues. The V end lost 7 bases, the J end lost 0 bases, and 9 bases lay between the germline ends. Looked up from germline, CDR1 is SQVTM and CDR2 is ANQGSEA. This CDR3 reads CSATGHQETQYF. CDR3 DNA: TGCAGCGCCACGGGACACCAAGAGACCCAGTACTTC.

The rearrangement links TRBV5-1 to TRBJ2-7; D ambiguous. CDR3 length: 14 amino acids. Trimming removed 2 bases from V and 2 bases from J, with 11 bases in between. Germline loops: CDR1 SGHRS, CDR2 YFSETQ. The CDR3 sequence is CASSFISRPYEQYF. CDR3 in DNA: TGCGCCAGCAGCTTTATATCTCGGCCCTACGAGCAGTACTTC.

This clone was observed at least ten times. The same CDR3 also results from other DNA sequences found in this sample. The rearrangement uses TRBV9 and TRBJ1-5; 7 bases agree with TRBD1. This CDR3 contains 16 residues. The V and J ends lost 4 bases and 6 bases, in that order; junction bases with no gene match: 13. The germline V gene has CDR1 SGDLS and CDR2 YYNGEE. In DNA form, the CDR3 reads TGTGCCAGCAGCCCCGAGGGTGGAGGGGGCGGTCAGCCCCAGCATTTT. Its translation: CASSPEGGGGGQPQHF.

The CDR3 here is CASTRFPQGPDTQYF. The CDR3 DNA is TGCGCCAGCACCAGGTTCCCCCAGGGTCCGGATACGCAGTATTTT. The chain carries TRBV5-1 and TRBJ2-3, with D perhaps matching TRBD1 (5 bases). V was shortened by 6 bases and J by 6 bases, with 20 bases between the two germline ends. Germline V gene data show CDR1 as SGHRS and CDR2 as YFSETQ. This CDR3 spans 15 amino acids.

This clone was seen at least ten times. This same CDR3 is encoded by further DNA sequences in the sample. The V and J genes are TRBV30 and TRBJ2-6; D might be TRBD1 (5 bases). The V end lost 8 bases, the J end lost 0 bases, and 8 bases lay between the germline ends. The CDR3 loop spans 13 amino acids. The germline gives CDR1 GTSNPN, CDR2 SVGIG (reference sequence). The CDR3 is CATQVSGANVLTF. For the CDR3, the DNA is TGTGCCACACAGGTCTCTGGGGCCAACGTCCTGACTTTC.

The CDR3 region has the DNA TGTGCCAGCAGCTCCGCCCCGAGTCAGCCCCAGCATTTT. This translates into CASSSAPSQPQHF. V usage is TRBV5-4 and J usage is TRBJ1-5; D is uncertain. V was trimmed by 3 bases and J by 6 bases, leaving 10 bases between them. The CDR3 covers 13 residues. From germline, CDR1 is SGHNT and CDR2 YYREEE (reference sequence).

The genes are TRBV11-3 and TRBJ2-1; no reliable D call. Germline values: CDR1 SGHNT, CDR2 YENEEA. Trimming left V 5 bases short and J 0 bases short, with 14 bases between. This CDR3 is 16 amino acids long. CDR3 coding DNA: TGTGCCAGCAGCCTATCGACTCACCTCTCCTACAATGAGCAGTTCTTC. It specifies CASSLSTHLSYNEQFF.

The V gene is TRBV6-6, the J gene TRBJ1-5; TRBD1 matches 7 bases. Looked up from germline, CDR1 is MNHNY and CDR2 is SVGAGI (reference sequence). The length of the CDR3 is 16 residues. Trimming removed 5 bases from V and 0 bases from J; junction bases left unmatched: 7. CDR3 coding DNA: TGTGCCAGCAGTACCGGGACAGACTATAGCAATCAGCCCCAGCATTTT. This gives the protein CASSTGTDYSNQPQHF.